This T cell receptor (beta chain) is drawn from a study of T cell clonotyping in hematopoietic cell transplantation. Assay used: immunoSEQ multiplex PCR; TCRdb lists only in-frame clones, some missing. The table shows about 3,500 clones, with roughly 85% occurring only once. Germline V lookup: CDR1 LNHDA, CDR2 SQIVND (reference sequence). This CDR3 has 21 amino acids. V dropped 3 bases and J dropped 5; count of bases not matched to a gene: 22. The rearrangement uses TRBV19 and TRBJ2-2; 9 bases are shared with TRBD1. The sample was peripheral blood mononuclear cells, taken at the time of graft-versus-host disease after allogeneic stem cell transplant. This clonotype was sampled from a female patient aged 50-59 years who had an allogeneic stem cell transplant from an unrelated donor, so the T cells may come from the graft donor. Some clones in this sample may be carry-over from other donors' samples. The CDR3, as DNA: TGTGCCAGTAGTATCTCGGGACAGGGTTCCCCTCGACGCCCTACAACCGGGGAGCTGTTTTTT. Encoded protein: CASSISGQGSPRRPTTGELFF. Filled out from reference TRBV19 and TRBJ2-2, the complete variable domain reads DGGITQSPKYLFRKEGQNVTLSCEQNLNHDAMYWYRQDPGQGLRLIYYSQIVNDFQKGDIAEGYSVSREKKESFPLTVTSAQKNPTAFYLCASSISGQGSPRRPTTGELFFGEGSRLTVL.